The rows below give T cell receptor beta chains drawn from one sample of a study of blood T cell repertoires in COVID-19. Sequencing used immunoSEQ multiplex PCR; TCRdb keeps in-frame clones, though not all of them. This sample yields about 79,000 clones, of which about 89% are seen a single time; about 14% belongs to the top ten. Sequenced: peripheral blood. The receptors come from a man aged 70 or older with active or convalescent COVID-19. The conserved cysteine and the conserved F or W are not part of the CDR3 here. Each record gives: V gene, J gene, CDR3 protein.

v_gene: TRBV5-8
j_gene: TRBJ1-2
CDR3aa: ASSLLPANYGYT

v_gene: TRBV7-9
j_gene: TRBJ1-2
CDR3aa: ASSASGSYGYT

v_gene: TRBV7-3
j_gene: TRBJ2-1
CDR3aa: ASSLTALSGYNEQF

v_gene: TRBV6-5
j_gene: TRBJ2-1
CDR3aa: ASKVAGGPSEQF

v_gene: TRBV3-1/TRBV3-2
j_gene: TRBJ2-3
CDR3aa: ASSQTSGRTDTQY

v_gene: TRBV2
j_gene: TRBJ2-7
CDR3aa: ASSEGQPGEQY

v_gene: TRBV28
j_gene: TRBJ2-7
CDR3aa: ASSLGQADSYEQY

v_gene: TRBV29-1
j_gene: TRBJ2-2
CDR3aa: SAGRENTGELF

v_gene: TRBV11-2
j_gene: TRBJ2-3
CDR3aa: ASSLGVGADTQY

v_gene: TRBV7-8
j_gene: TRBJ1-4
CDR3aa: ASSLPGMNEKLF

v_gene: TRBV5-1
j_gene: TRBJ1-1
CDR3aa: ASRQGLNTEAF

v_gene: TRBV7-9
j_gene: TRBJ1-2
CDR3aa: ASSAWEGYGYT

v_gene: TRBV19
j_gene: TRBJ1-3
CDR3aa: ASSIQAGLYGNTIY

v_gene: TRBV2
j_gene: TRBJ1-2
CDR3aa: ASNAGQGNYGYT

v_gene: TRBV14
j_gene: TRBJ1-1
CDR3aa: ASSQVTGLNTEAF

v_gene: TRBV6-5
j_gene: TRBJ2-5
CDR3aa: ASRKGIGVETQY

v_gene: TRBV5-5
j_gene: TRBJ2-2
CDR3aa: ASSLGAGANTGELF

v_gene: TRBV18
j_gene: TRBJ1-1
CDR3aa: ASSPRQGEGNTEAF

v_gene: TRBV25-1
j_gene: TRBJ1-1
CDR3aa: ASSDTTGTLNTEAF

v_gene: TRBV19
j_gene: TRBJ2-7
CDR3aa: ASSMYTSYEQY

v_gene: TRBV28
j_gene: TRBJ1-4
CDR3aa: ASGGGINEKLF

v_gene: TRBV4-2
j_gene: TRBJ2-3
CDR3aa: ASSQVSRVLRGDTQY

v_gene: TRBV4-3
j_gene: TRBJ2-7
CDR3aa: ASSQDLIADEQY

v_gene: TRBV6-5
j_gene: TRBJ2-1
CDR3aa: ASRATGGSYNEQF

v_gene: TRBV7-3
j_gene: TRBJ2-2
CDR3aa: ASSLTGTSGSGELF

v_gene: TRBV5-4
j_gene: TRBJ2-1
CDR3aa: ASSLAAVSYNEQF

v_gene: TRBV27
j_gene: TRBJ2-4
CDR3aa: ASSSLASFIQY

v_gene: TRBV28
j_gene: TRBJ1-5
CDR3aa: ASSLSAQGIQPQH

v_gene: TRBV4-1
j_gene: TRBJ1-4
CDR3aa: ASSQVSGTGSGNEKLF

v_gene: TRBV27
j_gene: TRBJ1-6
CDR3aa: ASSLSRGNNSPLH

v_gene: TRBV5-1
j_gene: TRBJ1-1
CDR3aa: ASSSTGPMNTEAF

v_gene: TRBV6-6
j_gene: TRBJ2-1
CDR3aa: ASSRYRRLSSYNEQF

v_gene: TRBV7-8
j_gene: TRBJ1-5
CDR3aa: ASSLGQGARPQH

v_gene: TRBV6-5
j_gene: TRBJ1-6
CDR3aa: ASSYPGQGGSPLH

v_gene: TRBV6-5
j_gene: TRBJ2-1
CDR3aa: ASSWGGSLSEQF

v_gene: TRBV6-1
j_gene: TRBJ2-1
CDR3aa: ASSEGLSYNEQF

v_gene: TRBV18
j_gene: TRBJ1-1
CDR3aa: ASSPDRGEAF

v_gene: TRBV6-6
j_gene: TRBJ2-7
CDR3aa: VIRDRDGERY

v_gene: TRBV12-5
j_gene: TRBJ2-3
CDR3aa: ASGGTGTDTQY